This passage covers 14 T cell receptor beta chains from one sample sequenced in a study of post-analysis software for immune sequencing data. Broader study findings: About five TRBV segments occurring more often in patients than controls included TRBV5-6, TRBV5-1 and TRBV20-1.

cDNA libraries for TCR beta contained unique molecular identifiers. Each CDR3 protein is one row after TCRdb ran MiXCR on the PCR reads. The data contain a few hundred thousand distinct CDR3 sequences, roughly 45% of them seen just once; the ten biggest clones take up about 12%. What these receptors recognize is not known. Sequencing was carried out using blood. The receptors originated from a girl between 5 and 17 years old with multiple sclerosis.

This clonotype was seen only once. The gene calls are TRBV3-1 and TRBJ1-1, with D possibly TRBD1 on 6 matching bases. Germline CDR1 reads LGHDT; CDR2 reads YNNKEL (reference sequence). V dropped 9 bases and J dropped 4 bases, with 9 bases sitting between them. The CDR3 has 11 residues. CDR3 bases: TGTGCCAGTGGACAGCTCACTGAAGCTTTCTTT. It is translated as CASGQLTEAFF.

This clonotype was seen only a few times. V and J are TRBV11-1 and TRBJ2-7; a weak D match, TRBD1 (5 bases). The CDR3 has 14 residues. CDR1 is SGHAT and CDR2 is FQDESV in the germline V gene (reference sequence). V lost 2 bases, J lost 2 bases, and 10 bases lay in between. The CDR3 loop reads CASSLMTATYEQYF. The CDR3 DNA is TGTGCCAGCAGCTTAATGACAGCCACCTACGAGCAGTACTTC. Supplemented by reference TRBV11-1 and TRBJ2-7, the full variable domain reads EAEVAQSPRYKITEKSQAVAFWCDPISGHATLYWYRQILGQGPELLVQFQDESVVDDSQLPKDRFSAERLKGVDSTLKIQPAELGDSAMYLCASSLMTATYEQYFGPGTRLTVT.

In its sample, this clonotype was seen a few times. The V gene is TRBV7-2, the J gene TRBJ1-6; D unresolved. CDR1 is SGHTA, CDR2 FQGNSA, per germline. The V gene lost 4 bases and the J gene lost 9 bases, with 10 bases spanning the gap. CDR3 length equals 13 residues. This chain's CDR3 is CASSSTEGSPLHF. The CDR3 DNA reads TGTGCCAGCAGCTCGACGGAGGGTTCACCCCTCCACTTT. The variable domain in full, with the rest retrieved from reference TRBV7-2 and TRBJ1-6, is GAGVSQSPSNKVTEKGKDVELRCDPISGHTALYWYRQSLGQGLEFLIYFQGNSAPDKSGLPSDRFSAERTGGSVSTLTIQRTQQEDSAVYLCASSSTEGSPLHFGNGTRLTVT.

This chain links TRBV28 with TRBJ2-5, with 7 bases fitting TRBD2. In germline, CDR1 is MDHEN, CDR2 SYDVKM. CDR3 length: 15 amino acids. Unmatched junction bases numbered 10, after V lost 5 bases and J lost 4 bases. The CDR3 protein is CASSPPTRLAETQYF. The CDR3 nucleotides are TGTGCCAGCAGTCCCCCTACGCGACTAGCAGAGACCCAGTACTTC. The entire variable domain, with the rest obtained from reference TRBV28 and TRBJ2-5, is as follows: DVKVTQSSRYLVKRTGEKVFLECVQDMDHENMFWYRQDPGLGLRLIYFSYDVKMKEKGDIPEGYSVSREKKERFSLILESASTNQTSMYLCASSPPTRLAETQYFGPGTRLLVL.

V usage is TRBV7-2 and J usage is TRBJ2-7, with D possibly matching TRBD2 (6 bases). The CDR3 is 15 amino acids. The V gene's germline CDR1 is SGHTA and CDR2 FQGNSA. V dropped 0 bases and J dropped 3 bases, with 12 bases sitting between them. CDR3 in DNA: TGTGCCAGCAGCTTAGCCGACGGGGGTATCTACGAGCAGTACTTC. Amino acid sequence: CASSLADGGIYEQYF.

CDR3 amino acids: CASSFSLGTVSNQPQHF. The CDR3 nucleotides read TGTGCCAGCAGCTTTAGCTTGGGGACAGTTAGCAATCAGCCCCAGCATTTT. The rearrangement uses TRBV7-9 and TRBJ1-5, with 7 nucleotides matching TRBD1. The CDR3 is made up of 17 amino acids. The V gene end was trimmed by 3 bases and the J gene end by 0 bases; junction bases not matched to a gene: 8. From germline, CDR1 is SEHNR and CDR2 FQNEAQ (reference sequence).

This clonotype was found once. The chain is built from TRBV12-3 or TRBV12-4 and TRBJ1-5, with D perhaps TRBD1 (6 bases). The CDR3 has 16 residues. Deletions cut 4 bases from V and 1 base from J, with 14 bases between. CDR3 DNA: TGTGCCAGCAGTTCACTCAGGGGAGGGAGCAATCAGCCCCAGCATTTT. Amino acids: CASSSLRGGSNQPQHF.

The rearrangement links TRBV28 to TRBJ2-7; TRBD1 matches at 7 bases. From germline, CDR1 is MDHEN and CDR2 SYDVKM. This CDR3 is built from 14 residues. J lost 0 bases, V lost 7 bases, and 6 bases had no gene match. The CDR3 sequence: CASTRGTDSYEQYF. CDR3 sequence (DNA): TGTGCCAGCACCAGAGGGACAGACTCCTACGAGCAGTACTTC. The full variable domain, its missing parts supplied by reference TRBV28 and TRBJ2-7, is DVKVTQSSRYLVKRTGEKVFLECVQDMDHENMFWYRQDPGLGLRLIYFSYDVKMKEKGDIPEGYSVSREKKERFSLILESASTNQTSMYLCASTRGTDSYEQYFGPGTRLTVT.

V is TRBV6-5 and J is TRBJ2-7; D perhaps matches TRBD1 (5 bases). The CDR3 is 11 amino acids. The V end lost 7 bases, the J end lost 5 bases, and 9 bases lay between the germline ends. The germline gives CDR1 MNHEY, CDR2 SVGAGI. In nucleotides, the CDR3 is TGTGCCAGCACCGCAGGGAACGAGCAGTACTTC. Amino acids: CASTAGNEQYF.

V gene TRBV6-6 combines with J gene TRBJ1-4; D is undetermined. V lost 0 bases and J 11 bases, leaving 10 bases between the germline ends. This CDR3 has 13 amino acids. CDR1 and CDR2 (germline): MNHNY, SVGAGI (reference sequence). The CDR3 reads CASSYSTGDKLFF. In DNA, the CDR3 is TGTGCCAGCAGTTACTCGACCGGGGATAAACTGTTTTTT.

This clonotype was counted a single time. The chain joins TRBV4-1 to TRBJ1-1; 7 bases line up with TRBD1. V shed 1 base and J 3 bases; nucleotides not matched to a gene: 2. Germline lookup yields CDR1 MGHRA and CDR2 YSYEKL. The CDR3 is made up of 14 amino acids. The CDR3: CASSQGTGDTEAFF. In DNA, the CDR3 is TGCGCCAGCAGCCAAGGGACAGGAGACACTGAAGCTTTCTTT.

This clonotype was picked up a small number of times. The J gene is TRBJ2-7, the V gene TRBV6-6; weak D call: TRBD1 (6 bases). This CDR3 spans 16 amino acids. Germline values: CDR1 MNHNY, CDR2 SVGAGI (reference sequence). The ends were cut back, 8 bases at V and 0 bases at J, with 20 bases in the middle. The CDR3 sequence is CASDLGATGYSYEQYF. In DNA form, the CDR3 reads TGTGCCAGCGATTTGGGGGCGACTGGGTACTCCTACGAGCAGTACTTC.

The rearrangement uses TRBV20-1 and TRBJ2-3; weak D call: TRBD2 (5 bases). CDR3 length equals 13 residues. Germline V CDR1 and CDR2: DFQATT, SNEGSKA (reference sequence). V lost 7 bases, J lost 2 bases, and 13 bases lay in between. CDR3: CSGRDPLTDTQYF. In DNA, the CDR3 is TGCAGTGGTCGGGATCCCCTCACAGATACGCAGTATTTT.

In this sample, this clonotype turned up once. This CDR3 reads CAIQKESTEAFF. DNA for the CDR3: TGTGCCATTCAGAAGGAGTCCACTGAAGCTTTCTTT. The chain links TRBV10-3 to TRBJ1-1; no reliable D call. The V end lost 9 bases, the J end lost 4 bases, and 12 bases lay between the germline ends. Germline CDR1 reads ENHRY; CDR2 reads SYGVKD. There are 12 residues in the CDR3.